The 10 T cell receptor beta chains below were found in one sample sequenced in a study of cytomegalovirus exposure and HLA in healthy donors. Profiled with immunoSEQ multiplex PCR; TCRdb holds only in-frame clones, not every one. Of 120,000 to 150,000 clones in the sample, about 89% were seen once. The sequenced sample was PBMCs. These receptors all stem from a woman between 18 and 29 years old in good health and CMV-seropositive.

Here the CDR3 DNA reads TGTGCCAGCAGCGTAGCGGCGGATCCACCTGAAAAACTGTTTTTT. Its translation is CASSVAADPPEKLFF. The chain couples TRBV9 to TRBJ1-4; D is undetermined. CDR3 length: 15 amino acids. The V end lost 0 bases, the J end lost 7 bases, and 13 bases lay between the germline ends. CDR1 and CDR2 from the germline V gene are SGDLS and YYNGEE.

CDR3 sequence reads: CASSQETGGIGNQPQHF. CDR3 bases: TGTGCCAGCAGCCAAGAGACAGGGGGTATTGGCAATCAGCCCCAGCATTTT. V and J are TRBV4-2 and TRBJ1-5, with TRBD1 matching 9 bases. V dropped 0 bases and J dropped 2; count of bases not matched to a gene: 5. This CDR3 is built from 17 residues. Germline CDR1 is LGHNA and CDR2 is YNFKEQ.

This chain links TRBV4-3 with TRBJ1-4; 7 bases agree with TRBD1. Germline values: CDR1 LGHNA, CDR2 YSLEER. V was pared by 1 base and J by 8 bases, with 7 bases of the junction left unmatched. The CDR3 is 15 amino acids. CDR3 region: CASSQGNRGGEKLFF. The CDR3 coding sequence is TGCGCCAGCAGCCAAGGAAACAGGGGTGGGGAAAAACTGTTTTTT.

This chain links TRBV30 with TRBJ1-2; 9 bases agree with TRBD1. Germline V lookup: CDR1 GTSNPN, CDR2 SVGIG (reference sequence). Trimming cost V 0 bases and J 5 bases; bases outside gene matches: 1. This CDR3 contains 13 residues. In DNA form, the CDR3 reads TGTGCCTGGAGTGTCGACAGGGGGTATGGCTACACCTTC. Amino acid sequence: CAWSVDRGYGYTF.

The chain has TRBV11-3 and TRBJ2-7, with 8 bases that match TRBD2. V was pared by 2 bases and J by 2 bases, with 14 bases of the junction left unmatched. Per germline, CDR1 SGHNT and CDR2 YENEEA. This CDR3 comprises 18 residues. For the CDR3, the DNA is TGTGCCAGCAGCTTACACTCCCGTACTAGCGGCTATCCCTACGAGCAGTACTTC. Translating gives CASSLHSRTSGYPYEQYF.

The genes are TRBV28 and TRBJ1-1; 9 bases line up with TRBD1. The ends lost 6 bases at V and 0 bases at J; junction bases unmatched: 5. This CDR3 contains 15 residues. The germline V gene encodes CDR1 MDHEN and CDR2 SYDVKM. This CDR3 reads CASSPGTGLNTEAFF. In DNA, the CDR3 is TGTGCCAGCAGCCCAGGGACAGGGCTGAACACTGAAGCTTTCTTT.

In its sample, this clone was seen once. V usage is TRBV28 and J usage is TRBJ2-5; 10 nucleotides match TRBD2. CDR1 and CDR2 (germline): MDHEN, SYDVKM. V trimming: 10 bases; J trimming: 2 bases; junction bases outside the gene matches: 4. The CDR3 length is 13 residues. CDR3 nucleotides: TGTGCCACTAGCGGGAGAAATCAAGAGACCCAGTACTTC. Its translation is CATSGRNQETQYF. The full variable domain, its missing parts supplied by reference TRBV28 and TRBJ2-5, is DVKVTQSSRYLVKRTGEKVFLECVQDMDHENMFWYRQDPGLGLRLIYFSYDVKMKEKGDIPEGYSVSREKKERFSLILESASTNQTSMYLCATSGRNQETQYFGPGTRLLVL.

This chain uses TRBV7-9 with TRBJ2-7; the match to TRBD2 covers 9 bases. The length of the CDR3 is 17 residues. V gave up 1 base and J gave up 2 bases; unmatched junction bases: 9. Looked up from germline, CDR1 is SEHNR and CDR2 is FQNEAQ (reference sequence). CDR3 nucleotide sequence: TGTGCCAGCAGCTTAGTCTCTCTAGCGGGAATCCCCTACGAGCAGTACTTC. Protein product: CASSLVSLAGIPYEQYF.

J is TRBJ2-7 and V is TRBV19; TRBD2 matches at 7 bases. The trim removed 3 bases at V and 5 bases at J, leaving 7 bases unmatched. Germline-derived CDR1 and CDR2 are LNHDA and SQIVND (reference sequence). The CDR3 has 14 residues. The CDR3 sequence: CASSMGAGRNEQYF. For the CDR3, the DNA is TGTGCCAGTAGTATGGGAGCGGGAAGAAACGAGCAGTACTTC.

The V gene is TRBV10-2, the J gene TRBJ2-3, with 7 nucleotides matching TRBD2. The trim removed 4 bases at V and 6 bases at J, leaving 1 base unmatched. Germline assignment: CDR1 WSHSY and CDR2 SAAADI. CDR3 size: 12 residues. The CDR3 sequence is CASSGSGDTQYF. The DNA of the CDR3 is TGCGCCAGCAGTGGTAGCGGGGATACGCAGTATTTT.